Here is one T cell receptor (beta chain) with its context. The target of this receptor is not known. No base-level quality is on record; no much larger clone is a single base apart. Donors were enrolled in RACIN, a single-arm phase I dose-escalation trial combining nivolumab, ipilimumab, aspirin, low-dose cyclophosphamide and low-dose radiotherapy. Patients with advanced, TIL-negative solid tumors were considered eligible. From the germline V gene, CDR1 is SGHRS and CDR2 is YFSETQ. Trimming accounts for 4 bases at V and 5 bases at J, while the number of junction bases matched to no gene is 7. The CDR3 sequence holds 14 residues, the cysteine and phenylalanine included. Only CDR3 DNA is held: 42 bases, read in frame from base 1. This specimen belongs to a study of low-dose radiotherapy and immunotherapy resistance in tumors (dated by TCRdb to 2022 to 2024). For the study in its entirety: Cohort 1 received 0.5 Gy per fraction every 2 weeks, with a prescribed total PTV dose of 6.5 Gy. For Cohort 2, the dose was 1 Gy per fraction given every two weeks, adding up to 13 Gy in total across 26 weeks. Nivolumab was administered intravenously as a 240 mg flat dose every two weeks, and ipilimumab was administered intravenously at 1 mg/kg every six weeks. Cyclophosphamide 200 mg/m2 was administered intravenously every two weeks, one day before each radiation and immunotherapy administration. Starting on cycle 1 day 1, patients took 300 mg of aspirin by mouth once daily for four cycles. No randomization into treatment groups was done for the people taking part in the trial. The translational analysis covered eight patients: three from the first dose cohort and the first five from the second dose cohort.

First-strand cDNA was synthesized using Superscript III and a set of TRAV- and TRBV-specific primers, so that both TCRalpha and TCRbeta chains were covered. A roughly 20-cycle PCR with Phusion amplified the TCRs, pairing a constant-region primer with the adapter that was attached to the V primers. Isolated mRNA was amplified with the MessageAmp II aRNA Amplification Kit, using an approximately 15-hour in vitro transcription at 37°C. mRNA for TCR sequencing was isolated with the Dynabeads mRNA DIRECT Purification Kit. Indexed Illumina adapters were added in a second roughly 23-cycle Phusion PCR, and the resulting products were purified with AMPure XP beads. The study's processing was this. Custom Perl scripts pooled TCR sequences encoding the same protein, removed out-of-frame sequences and computed each clonotype's abundance. Any TCR sequence backed by just one read was left out of the analysis. Repertoire metrics included Shannon entropy, Gini index, clonality, richness, and frequency of TCRs shared between repertoires. The raw public reads went through TCRdb reprocessing: fastp at Q25, MiXCR clone calling, in-frame beta chains kept. Rows are combined by CDR3 protein, so each entry shows the most common genes and DNA. The V and J calls, along with clone size, are taken from TCRdb and not from the paper's own processing. The sample contains roughly 19,000 distinct CDR3 sequences, about 74% of them found a single time. About 10% of the sample comes from the top ten.

This sequence uses TRBV5-1 and TRBJ2-7; 9 bases in the junction line up with TRBD2. The clonotype comes from a human donor with advanced metastatic prostate, ovarian, gallbladder or colorectal cancer (not recorded which). This table probably holds off-target reads from a library built for another chain. CDR3 sequence: CASSAISGSDEQYF. The DNA sequence is TGCGCCAGCAGCGCAATTAGCGGGAGCGACGAGCAGTACTTC.